This T cell receptor beta chain was obtained from a study of T cell changes during pregnancy in multiple sclerosis. Repertoires were generated with immunoSEQ multiplex PCR, while TCRdb's copy carries only in-frame clones and drops some. In the table there are around 36,000 clones, roughly 90% of which are singletons. The count of this clone is one. V lost 0 bases, J lost 5 bases, and 17 bases lay in between. Looked up from germline, CDR1 is SGHAT and CDR2 is FQNNGV. This CDR3 is built from 16 residues. The sequencing used CD8+ T cells from peripheral blood mononuclear cells, collected in the first trimester of pregnancy. This clonotype originated in a female donor with multiple sclerosis, enrolled in a pregnancy study. V gene TRBV11-2 combines with J gene TRBJ2-7, with D possibly matching TRBD1 (5 bases). The CDR3 DNA reads as TGTGCCAGCAGCTTAGATGCTGGGGCAGAAGCCGACGAGCAGTACTTC. This encodes CASSLDAGAEADEQYF.